What follows are 29 T cell receptor beta chains derived from one specimen sequenced in a study of T cell responses to AZD1222 COVID-19 vaccine. Profiled with immunoSEQ multiplex PCR; TCRdb holds only in-frame clones, not every one. The sample has 200,000 or so clones, under 95% seen once. Sequenced here: peripheral blood, sampled 28 days after the second AZD1222 dose. All receptors derive from an adult who received the AZD1222 COVID-19 vaccine.

V usage is TRBV20-1 and J usage is TRBJ2-7; D call uncertain. V was clipped by 3 bases and J by 2 bases, with 14 bases between them. The germline V gene encodes CDR1 DFQATT and CDR2 SNEGSKA (reference sequence). The CDR3 is made up of 14 amino acids. The CDR3 loop is CSASTSRSAYEQYF. The CDR3 region has the DNA TGCAGTGCTAGTACCTCCCGGTCTGCCTACGAGCAGTACTTC.

The chain has TRBV5-1 and TRBJ2-3; a weak D match, TRBD2 (5 bases). CDR3 length equals 16 residues. V lost 0 bases and J 1 base, leaving 12 bases between the germline ends. Germline CDR1 and CDR2: SGHRS and YFSETQ. This CDR3 reads CASSLGPAGGTDTQYF. The CDR3 DNA sequence: TGCGCCAGCAGCTTGGGACCCGCGGGTGGCACAGATACGCAGTATTTT.

Concerning this clone itself: Germline is not matched at one junction end, which may reflect a read error. The CDR3 bases are TGTGCTAGTGGTTGGACCCCGGGACAGGTTTTT. Amino acids: CASGWTPGQVF. The chain recombines TRBV12-5 with TRBJ1-3; TRBD1 agrees at 8 bases. Per the germline V gene, CDR1 is LGHNT and CDR2 is FRNRAP. The CDR3 is 11 amino acids.

The CDR3 loop is CASSEGQINTEAFF. DNA for the CDR3: TGTGCCAGCAGCGAGGGACAGATAAACACTGAAGCTTTCTTT. This chain joins TRBV2 and TRBJ1-1, with TRBD1 matching 7 bases. This CDR3 is built from 14 residues. Per germline, CDR1 SNHLY and CDR2 FYNNEI. The J segment lost 2 bases and the V segment lost 6 bases, leaving 6 bases of the junction unmatched.

The rearrangement uses TRBV5-4 and TRBJ1-1; TRBD1 matches 11 bases. Losses at the gene ends were 2 bases for V and 5 bases for J; bases not matched to a gene: 8. The CDR3 consists of 16 residues. Germline V gives CDR1 SGHNT, CDR2 YYREEE (reference sequence). CDR3 sequence reads: CASSLDPRDRGTEAFF. The CDR3 DNA reads TGTGCCAGCAGCTTAGACCCCCGGGACAGGGGGACTGAAGCTTTCTTT.

This chain uses TRBV5-4 with TRBJ1-2; D remains ambiguous. Germline CDR1 SGHNT, CDR2 YYREEE (reference sequence). The CDR3 has 14 amino acids. With 0 bases removed from V and 4 bases from J, the gap between germline ends came to 10 bases. CDR3: CASSLVTDLYGYTF. The CDR3 coding sequence is TGTGCCAGCAGCTTGGTAACAGACCTCTATGGCTACACCTTC.

This chain links TRBV7-8 with TRBJ1-6; possibly TRBD1 for D (6 bases). The germline CDR1 and CDR2 sequences are SGHVS and FQNEAQ. V was shortened by 4 bases and J by 8 bases, with 12 bases between the two germline ends. The CDR3 loop spans 14 amino acids. CDR3 in amino acids: CASSYGQRDSPLHF. The CDR3 coding sequence is TGTGCCAGCAGCTACGGACAGCGGGATTCACCCCTCCACTTT.

This chain uses TRBV7-3 with TRBJ2-3, with D unresolved. The germline V gene encodes CDR1 SGHTA and CDR2 FQGTGA. This CDR3 spans 16 amino acids. With 5 bases removed from V and 1 base from J, the gap between germline ends came to 16 bases. The CDR3 is CASSPPSRPGTDTQYF. DNA for the CDR3: TGTGCCAGCAGCCCCCCGTCCAGGCCGGGCACAGATACGCAGTATTTT.

CDR3 sequence reads: CASNRVENTGELFF. Written as DNA, the CDR3 is TGTGCCAGCAATCGGGTGGAGAACACCGGGGAGCTGTTTTTT. J is TRBJ2-2 and V is TRBV2; D is ambiguous. This CDR3 contains 14 residues. Trimming took 7 bases from V and 1 from J, leaving 10 bases between them. CDR1 is SNHLY, CDR2 FYNNEI, per germline.

The chain is built from TRBV4-2 and TRBJ1-2; D gene ambiguous. Trimming took 0 bases from V and 4 from J, leaving 9 bases between them. The length of the CDR3 is 14 residues. Germline V gives CDR1 LGHNA, CDR2 YNFKEQ. The CDR3 region is CASSQDRPFYGYTF. The CDR3 DNA reads as TGTGCCAGCAGCCAAGATCGGCCGTTCTATGGCTACACCTTC.

This chain joins TRBV24-1 and TRBJ2-1, with 12 bases lining up with TRBD2. The CDR3 extends over 15 amino acids. Per germline, CDR1 KGHDR and CDR2 SFDVKD. The V and J ends lost 7 bases and 7 bases, in that order; junction bases with no gene match: 7. CDR3 DNA sequence: TGTGCCACCAGCAAACTAGCGGGGGGAAGAAATGAGCAGTTCTTC. Its protein product is CATSKLAGGRNEQFF.

V gene TRBV27 combines with J gene TRBJ1-5, with D unresolved. Trimming left V 3 bases short and J 7 bases short, with 10 bases between. This CDR3 region has 13 residues. Looked up from germline, CDR1 is MNHEY and CDR2 is SMNVEV (reference sequence). The CDR3 nucleotides are TGTGCCAGCAGTTTGGAGGCCGGGCAGCCCCAGCATTTT. Protein product: CASSLEAGQPQHF.

The chain uses TRBV6-5 and TRBJ1-1; no clear D gene. The CDR3 runs to 14 residues. Trimming cost V 2 bases and J 1 base, with 8 bases left between them. Germline CDR1 MNHEY, CDR2 SVGAGI. CDR3: CASSYRFKNTEAFF. CDR3 in DNA: TGTGCCAGCAGTTACAGGTTCAAGAACACTGAAGCTTTCTTT.

The chain has TRBV19 and TRBJ1-2, with TRBD1 as a possible D gene (5 bases). The length of the CDR3 is 13 residues. The germline V and J ends were trimmed by 1 base and 5 bases, with 8 bases remaining between them. Germline assignment: CDR1 LNHDA and CDR2 SQIVND (reference sequence). The CDR3 protein is CASSIVGEYGYTF. The DNA of the CDR3 is TGTGCCAGTAGTATAGTGGGGGAATATGGCTACACCTTC.

This chain links TRBV3-1 (or the pseudogene TRBV3-2) with TRBJ1-4, with TRBD1 matching 8 bases. In germline, CDR1 is LGHDT, CDR2 YNNKEL (reference sequence). Unmatched junction bases numbered 2, after V lost 2 bases and J lost 3 bases. CDR3 length: 15 residues. CDR3 sequence (DNA): TGTGCCAGCAGCCAACAGGGGGCTGCTAATGAAAAACTGTTTTTT. Protein sequence: CASSQQGAANEKLFF.

The CDR3: CASSQKSGTGSLNEKLFF. The CDR3 coding sequence is TGCGCCAGCAGCCAAAAGTCCGGGACAGGGAGCCTAAATGAAAAACTGTTTTTT. J is TRBJ1-4 and V is TRBV4-1; TRBD1 matches 9 bases. The length of the CDR3 is 18 residues. Germline V CDR1 and CDR2: MGHRA, YSYEKL. Trimming at V came to 2 bases and at J to 5 bases, leaving 12 bases not matched to a gene.

V is TRBV24-1 and J is TRBJ2-5; maybe TRBD2 (6 bases). Germline V gene lookup returns CDR1 KGHDR and CDR2 SFDVKD. The CDR3 sequence is 16 residues long. Trimming pared 3 bases from V and 5 bases from J, leaving 18 bases between. CDR3 amino acids: CATSDPLARGDETQYF. The CDR3 bases are TGTGCCACCAGTGATCCACTAGCAAGGGGTGATGAGACCCAGTACTTC.

The chain uses TRBV5-1 and TRBJ1-4; D may be TRBD1 (5 bases). The CDR3 runs to 18 residues. Trimming cost V 1 base and J 6 bases, with 22 bases left between them. In germline, CDR1 is SGHRS, CDR2 YFSETQ. The CDR3 region has the DNA TGCGCCAGCAGCTTGTTCGGGGATGGACGGGGCAGCGATGAAAAACTGTTTTTT. It yields the protein CASSLFGDGRGSDEKLFF.

This sequence joins TRBV21-1 and TRBJ2-5; no DNA check was done on the table's D call, TRBD2. TRBV21-1 corresponds to a pseudogene. The CDR3 is 18 amino acids. The CDR3 region is CASSKEWGLAAIQETQYF. DNA of the CDR3: TGTGCCAGCAGCAAAGAATGGGGACTAGCGGCGATCCAAGAGACCCAGTACTTC.

The V call is TRBV7-9, the J call TRBJ1-2; 7 bases match TRBD1. V lost 4 bases and J lost 2; bases outside the gene matches: 7. This CDR3 contains 15 residues. Germline assignment: CDR1 SEHNR and CDR2 FQNEAQ (reference sequence). In nucleotides, the CDR3 is TGTGCCAGCAGCTCCCCGGGACAGCTCAACTATGGCTACACCTTC. It is translated as CASSSPGQLNYGYTF.

This clone was seen just once. The V and J genes are TRBV18 and TRBJ1-1; D remains ambiguous. Germline lookup yields CDR1 KGHSH and CDR2 LQKENI. V dropped 0 bases and J dropped 0 bases, with 5 bases sitting between them. CDR3 length: 14 amino acids. CDR3: CASSPPSMNTEAFF. The CDR3 nucleotides are TGTGCCAGCTCACCACCGAGTATGAACACTGAAGCTTTCTTT.

V is TRBV7-8 and J is TRBJ1-1; D remains ambiguous. Germline loops: CDR1 SGHVS, CDR2 FQNEAQ. The CDR3 loop spans 15 amino acids. Trimming took 4 bases from V and 0 from J, leaving 12 bases between them. CDR3 region: CASSSNSFMNTEAFF. CDR3 sequence (DNA): TGTGCCAGCAGCTCGAACAGTTTCATGAACACTGAAGCTTTCTTT.

This clone was detected only a few times. The CDR3 sequence: CASSPSNRNSPLHF. In DNA, the CDR3 is TGTGCCAGCAGTCCCTCGAACAGGAATTCACCCCTCCACTTT. The chain carries TRBV6-5 and TRBJ1-6; D is possibly TRBD1 (5 bases). Between the trimmed V and J ends, which lost 5 bases and 7 bases, there was a span of 12 bases. The CDR3 loop spans 14 amino acids. Per germline, CDR1 MNHEY and CDR2 SVGAGI.

The genes are TRBV27 and TRBJ2-6; possible D gene TRBD2, 5 bases. Germline V gene sequence: CDR1 MNHEY, CDR2 SMNVEV (reference sequence). There are 14 residues in the CDR3. V was cut by 7 bases and J by 3 bases, with 10 bases left in between. CDR3 loop: CASTPAGGANVLTF. CDR3 DNA: TGTGCCAGCACACCCGCGGGTGGGGCCAACGTCCTGACTTTC.

This chain joins TRBV10-3 and TRBJ2-5; possibly TRBD1 for D (7 bases). Germline CDR1 and CDR2: ENHRY and SYGVKD. V lost 6 bases to trimming and J lost 3 bases, with 14 bases between them. CDR3 size: 14 residues. The CDR3 DNA is TGTGCCATCAGGAGAGGGGGCGGGGAAGAGACCCAGTACTTC. It encodes CAIRRGGGEETQYF.

This chain joins TRBV5-4 and TRBJ1-3, with D unclear. V shed 5 bases and J shed 4 bases, with 19 bases lying between them. In germline, CDR1 is SGHNT, CDR2 YYREEE (reference sequence). The length of the CDR3 is 16 residues. CDR3: CASSPDARPGGNTIYF. The CDR3 DNA sequence: TGTGCCAGCAGTCCTGATGCAAGGCCGGGAGGAAACACCATATATTTT.

The chain recombines TRBV4-2 with TRBJ2-5, with 8 bases fitting TRBD1. The trim removed 4 bases at V and 5 bases at J, leaving 9 bases unmatched. Germline V CDR1 and CDR2: LGHNA, YNFKEQ. The CDR3 totals 15 residues. The CDR3 region has the DNA TGTGCCAGCAGCCCAAGGACAGGGCAGGGGGAGACCCAGTACTTC. Translating gives CASSPRTGQGETQYF.

J is TRBJ2-3 and V is TRBV9, with D possibly matching TRBD2 (7 bases). The CDR3 extends over 18 amino acids. Germline V lookup: CDR1 SGDLS, CDR2 YYNGEE. The ends were cut back, 1 base at V and 6 bases at J, with 24 bases in the middle. The CDR3 region has the DNA TGTGCCAGCAGCGTAAAAAGGGGGGGACTACCACGGGAGGATACGCAGTATTTT. Translating it yields CASSVKRGGLPREDTQYF.

The V gene is TRBV9, the J gene TRBJ2-7, with D possibly being TRBD2 (7 bases). V dropped 0 bases and J dropped 5 bases, with 18 bases sitting between them. Germline assignment: CDR1 SGDLS and CDR2 YYNGEE. The length of the CDR3 is 16 residues. The DNA of the CDR3 is TGTGCCAGCAGCGTAGGTGGGGGGGCCTCAGGCCACGAGCAGTACTTC. Its protein is CASSVGGGASGHEQYF.